These 19 T cell receptor beta chains share one sample of origin, sequenced in a study of blood T cell repertoires in COVID-19. Sequencing used immunoSEQ multiplex PCR; TCRdb keeps in-frame clones, though not all of them. The data show some 460,000 clones, roughly 90% seen once. The sample consisted of peripheral blood. Receptors originate from a woman in her twenties or thirties with acute or convalescent COVID-19.

CDR3 nucleotides: TGTGCCACCAGCAGAGCCGCAGGGGACACCGGGGAGCTGTTTTTT. Translation: CATSRAAGDTGELFF. The V and J genes are TRBV15 and TRBJ2-2, with D possibly TRBD1 on 6 matching bases. Germline values: CDR1 LNHNV, CDR2 YYDKDF (reference sequence). The ends were cut back, 1 base at V and 3 bases at J, with 9 bases in the middle. The CDR3 is 15 residues long.

The chain has TRBV21-1 and TRBJ2-7; the tabulated D call, TRBD2, remains unverified against the DNA. TRBV21-1 is tagged as a pseudogene. The CDR3 consists of 15 residues. The CDR3 loop reads CASSKGGARTCEQYF. Written as DNA, the CDR3 is TGTGCCAGCAGCAAAGGAGGAGCAAGAACCTGCGAGCAGTACTTC.

The chain combines TRBV7-9 with TRBJ2-3, with a tentative D call TRBD2 (6 bases). Germline V gene lookup returns CDR1 SEHNR and CDR2 FQNEAQ (reference sequence). The length of the CDR3 is 16 residues. V lost 5 bases, J lost 0 bases, and 15 bases lay in between. The chain's CDR3 is CASSPRHGRSTDTQYF. In nucleotides, the CDR3 is TGTGCCAGCAGCCCGCGCCACGGGAGAAGCACAGATACGCAGTATTTT.

The chain joins TRBV29-1 to TRBJ1-3; D unresolved. V was cut by 4 bases and J by 0 bases, with 28 bases left in between. The CDR3 extends over 20 amino acids. The germline V gene has CDR1 SQVTM and CDR2 ANQGSEA. CDR3 residues: CSVVNTRVHITPISGNTIYF. CDR3 nucleotides: TGCAGCGTTGTAAACACACGGGTCCACATTACTCCCATCTCTGGAAACACCATATATTTT.

V gene TRBV2 combines with J gene TRBJ2-5; TRBD2 matches 11 bases. Per the germline V gene, CDR1 is SNHLY and CDR2 is FYNNEI. V was clipped by 7 bases and J by 2 bases; unmatched bases: 6. This CDR3 spans 15 amino acids. CDR3 sequence: CASTLAGGPQETQYF. In DNA form, the CDR3 reads TGTGCCAGCACCCTAGCGGGGGGACCGCAAGAGACCCAGTACTTC.

The chain couples TRBV5-1 to TRBJ2-5, with 8 bases that match TRBD2. The length of the CDR3 is 16 residues. V dropped 4 bases and J dropped 1; count of bases not matched to a gene: 9. Germline CDR1 reads SGHRS; CDR2 reads YFSETQ. The CDR3 loop is CASSLAYRGGQETQYF. For the CDR3, the DNA is TGCGCCAGCAGCCTAGCATATCGGGGGGGCCAAGAGACCCAGTACTTC.

J is TRBJ2-3 and V is TRBV27, with D maybe TRBD2 (7 bases). Germline V gives CDR1 MNHEY, CDR2 SMNVEV (reference sequence). This CDR3 is built from 16 residues. Trimming pared 1 base from V and 2 bases from J, leaving 13 bases between. The CDR3 nucleotides are TGTGCCAGCAGTTTATTTTGGGGGGGGGCCACAGATACGCAGTATTTT. Protein product: CASSLFWGGATDTQYF.

There are a few counts of this clone. The rearrangement links TRBV7-8 to TRBJ2-7; D remains ambiguous. V dropped 3 bases and J dropped 0 bases, with 9 bases sitting between them. Germline-derived CDR1 and CDR2 are SGHVS and FQNEAQ. The CDR3 runs 14 residues. DNA of the CDR3: TGTGCCAGCAGCTTTTTCCCTAGCTCCTACGAGCAGTACTTC. Its protein product is CASSFFPSSYEQYF.

The chain is built from TRBV4-1 and TRBJ2-3, with a tentative D call TRBD1 (6 bases). Germline V gene lookup returns CDR1 MGHRA and CDR2 YSYEKL. The CDR3 consists of 17 residues. The V end lost 1 base, the J end lost 3 bases, and 17 bases lay between the germline ends. This chain's CDR3 is CASSQGAGGRGTDTQYF. DNA for the CDR3: TGCGCCAGCAGCCAAGGGGCCGGAGGCAGGGGAACAGATACGCAGTATTTT.

This chain joins TRBV19 and TRBJ2-7; TRBD1 matches at 12 bases. The V gene end was trimmed by 4 bases and the J gene end by 6 bases; junction bases not matched to a gene: 7. Germline lookup yields CDR1 LNHDA and CDR2 SQIVND (reference sequence). This CDR3 comprises 15 residues. The CDR3 sequence: CASSNRGTGGSEQYF. The CDR3 DNA reads as TGTGCCAGTAGTAATAGGGGGACAGGGGGCTCCGAGCAGTACTTC.

The V call is TRBV11-3, the J call TRBJ2-2; 9 positions agree with TRBD1. The V gene's germline CDR1 is SGHNT and CDR2 YENEEA. V trimming: 4 bases; J trimming: 4 bases; junction bases outside the gene matches: 10. The CDR3 contains 17 residues. For the CDR3, the DNA is TGTGCCAGCAGCTCGGGGTTAGGGACAGGGCCCACCGGGGAGCTGTTTTTT. It codes for CASSSGLGTGPTGELFF.

The chain is built from TRBV5-1 and TRBJ1-2; D unresolved. The ends were cut back, 4 bases at V and 6 bases at J, with 25 bases in the middle. CDR3 length equals 17 residues. CDR1 and CDR2 from the germline V gene are SGHRS and YFSETQ. The CDR3 nucleotides read TGCGCCAGCAGCCCAAGACCACAACTTCCGGGAAAAAATGGCTACACCTTC. Translating it yields CASSPRPQLPGKNGYTF.

This clone was counted once. The V and J genes are TRBV28 and TRBJ1-1; possibly TRBD1 for D (5 bases). Germline V gene data show CDR1 as MDHEN and CDR2 as SYDVKM. V was trimmed by 6 bases and J by 4 bases, leaving 15 bases between them. This CDR3 spans 14 amino acids. In DNA form, the CDR3 reads TGTGCCAGCAGACCTGGGAGGGGATTCACTGAAGCTTTCTTT. Translation gives CASRPGRGFTEAFF.

This chain links TRBV19 with TRBJ2-5; D might be TRBD2 (7 bases). This CDR3 contains 15 residues. Germline CDR1 is LNHDA and CDR2 is SQIVND (reference sequence). Trimming stripped 1 base from V and 5 bases from J, with 14 bases between. For the CDR3, the DNA is TGTGCCAGTAGTATAGTTCTGTCGGGGGGCGAGACCCAGTACTTC. Its protein is CASSIVLSGGETQYF.

J is TRBJ2-3 and V is TRBV7-9; possibly TRBD1 for D (6 bases). Per the germline V gene, CDR1 is SEHNR and CDR2 is FQNEAQ (reference sequence). Trimming pared 2 bases from V and 8 bases from J, leaving 8 bases between. The CDR3 covers 12 residues. DNA of the CDR3: TGTGCCAGCAGCTTAATGGACAGTACGCAGTATTTT. As protein: CASSLMDSTQYF.

The chain recombines TRBV5-4 with TRBJ1-3; TRBD1 matches at 7 bases. The germline V gene encodes CDR1 SGHNT and CDR2 YYREEE (reference sequence). The CDR3 length is 16 residues. With V trimmed by 4 bases and J by 0 bases, 7 bases remained unmatched. CDR3 DNA sequence: TGTGCCAGCAGCCGAACAGGGGCCGGCTCTGGAAACACCATATATTTT. It translates to CASSRTGAGSGNTIYF.

The rearrangement links TRBV5-5 to TRBJ1-2; D might be TRBD1 (6 bases). CDR1 is SGHKS, CDR2 YYEKEE, per germline (reference sequence). Trimming left V 0 bases short and J 7 bases short, with 16 bases between. This CDR3 is built from 15 residues. CDR3 amino acids: CASSLERPARGGYTF. CDR3 DNA sequence: TGTGCCAGCAGCTTGGAAAGACCGGCCAGGGGTGGCTACACCTTC.

The chain combines TRBV5-5 with TRBJ1-1; D ambiguous. Germline V CDR1 and CDR2: SGHKS, YYEKEE (reference sequence). With 7 bases removed from V and 0 bases from J, the gap between germline ends came to 10 bases. The CDR3 covers 13 residues. The CDR3: CASGLAMNTEAFF. The CDR3 DNA follows: TGTGCCAGCGGACTTGCTATGAACACTGAAGCTTTCTTT.

This chain links TRBV11-2 with TRBJ2-3; D is perhaps TRBD2 (7 bases). Per germline, CDR1 SGHAT and CDR2 FQNNGV. With 1 base removed from V and 2 bases from J, the gap between germline ends came to 10 bases. This CDR3 region has 15 residues. For the CDR3, the DNA is TGTGCCAGCAGCTTAGTGGGGGGGGCCACAGATACGCAGTATTTT. The encoded protein is CASSLVGGATDTQYF.